The 27 T cell receptor beta chains below were found in one sample sequenced in a study of blood T cell repertoires in COVID-19 (dated by TCRdb to 2018 to 2020). The library relied on the immunoSEQ multiplex PCR assay. The table was pulled from immuneACCESS by TCRdb, which kept in-frame rearrangements only. Such tables lose some clones; where checked, under half of the loss comes from unresolved V genes, and the rest has no known cause. This sample comprises fewer than 200,000 clones, 80% to 90% of them detected only once. The ten largest account for 8% to 10% of the sample. Specimen: peripheral blood. The receptors originated from a man aged 45 to 65 with active or convalescent COVID-19.

V and J are TRBV4-1 and TRBJ2-3, with D perhaps matching TRBD2 (6 bases). This CDR3 contains 17 residues. From germline, CDR1 is MGHRA and CDR2 YSYEKL. V lost 1 base, J lost 4 bases, and 18 bases lay in between. CDR3 sequence: CASSQGPGLASADTQYF. CDR3 DNA: TGCGCCAGCAGCCAAGGTCCGGGACTGGCCAGCGCAGATACGCAGTATTTT.

The genes are TRBV3-1 (or the pseudogene TRBV3-2) and TRBJ1-1; 7 bases map to TRBD1. The V gene's germline CDR1 is LGHDT and CDR2 YNNKEL (reference sequence). This CDR3 contains 15 residues. V gave up 4 bases and J gave up 4 bases; unmatched junction bases: 9. In DNA form, the CDR3 reads TGTGCCAGCAGCCGCGACCTCACAGGGGTCACTGAAGCTTTCTTT. It yields the protein CASSRDLTGVTEAFF.

Points on this clone: This same CDR3 is encoded by further DNA sequences in the sample. CDR3 nucleotides: TGTGCCAGCAGCCCGAGACAGGGTACCTATGGCTACACCTTC. Its translation is CASSPRQGTYGYTF. The gene calls are TRBV3-1 (or the pseudogene TRBV3-2) and TRBJ1-2, with 7 nucleotides matching TRBD1. The CDR3 extends over 14 amino acids. Germline values: CDR1 LGHDT, CDR2 YNNKEL (reference sequence). With 4 bases clipped from V and 4 bases from J, the junction kept 6 bases outside the gene matches.

The V and J genes are TRBV14 and TRBJ2-1, with D perhaps matching TRBD1 (6 bases). The CDR3 has 15 amino acids. The ends were cut back, 3 bases at V and 7 bases at J, with 16 bases in the middle. Germline V lookup: CDR1 SGHDN, CDR2 FVKESK. The CDR3 region has the DNA TGTGCCAGCAGCCAGAATGCAGGGGTTCCTAATGAGCAGTTCTTC. Translated: CASSQNAGVPNEQFF.

V usage is TRBV6-5 and J usage is TRBJ1-1; D may be TRBD1 (6 bases). V lost 8 bases to trimming and J lost 8 bases, with 12 bases between them. The CDR3 has 11 residues. CDR1 is MNHEY and CDR2 is SVGAGI in the germline V gene. The chain's CDR3 is CASWGQTEAFF. CDR3 DNA sequence: TGTGCCAGCTGGGGGCAGACCGAAGCTTTCTTT.

The chain carries TRBV7-9 and TRBJ2-7; 9 nucleotides align to TRBD1. The germline CDR1 and CDR2 sequences are SEHNR and FQNEAQ (reference sequence). There are 17 residues in the CDR3. Germline trimming cut 4 bases from V and 0 bases from J; bases unmatched to any gene: 10. This chain's CDR3 is CASSSPTEDRGSYEQYF. CDR3 coding DNA: TGTGCCAGCAGCTCCCCGACGGAGGACAGGGGCTCCTACGAGCAGTACTTC.

The CDR3 is CASSVATGSGNTIYF. The CDR3 nucleotides read TGTGCCAGCAGCGTAGCTACAGGGAGTGGAAACACCATATATTTT. This chain links TRBV9 with TRBJ1-3; a weak D match, TRBD1 (6 bases). The CDR3 runs 15 residues. CDR1 is SGDLS, CDR2 YYNGEE, per germline. V lost 0 bases to trimming and J lost 3 bases, with 10 bases between them.

This chain links TRBV19 with TRBJ1-3, with D uncertain. The V end was cut by 3 bases, the J end by 4 bases, with 7 bases between. The CDR3 totals 13 residues. Per the germline V gene, CDR1 is LNHDA and CDR2 is SQIVND (reference sequence). CDR3: CASSMRAGNTIYF. The DNA for the CDR3 is TGTGCCAGTAGTATGAGGGCCGGAAACACCATATATTTT.

As concerns this clone: The junction does not match germline at one end; this may be a read error. The chain joins TRBV11-2 to TRBJ1-4; 7 bases fit TRBD1. This CDR3 is built from 16 residues. Germline V gives CDR1 SGHAT, CDR2 FQNNGV. The CDR3 coding sequence is TGTGCCAGCAGCCTAGACCAGGGGGTAGTTGGGGAAAAACTGTTTTTT. This gives the protein CASSLDQGVVGEKLFF.

This chain joins TRBV24-1 and TRBJ1-5, with D tentatively TRBD1 (6 bases). The CDR3 runs to 15 residues. CDR1 is KGHDR, CDR2 SFDVKD, per germline. V was shortened by 2 bases and J by 4 bases, with 11 bases between the two germline ends. This CDR3 is CATSDSTGPNQPQHF. CDR3 sequence (DNA): TGTGCCACCAGTGATTCGACAGGTCCAAATCAGCCCCAGCATTTT.

The V call is TRBV7-9, the J call TRBJ2-5; the match to TRBD2 covers 9 bases. CDR1 and CDR2 (germline): SEHNR, FQNEAQ (reference sequence). V trimming: 5 bases; J trimming: 1 base; junction bases outside the gene matches: 5. This CDR3 has 15 amino acids. The CDR3 region is CASSRSGSPQETQYF. The CDR3 DNA reads as TGTGCCAGCAGCCGTAGCGGGAGCCCCCAAGAGACCCAGTACTTC. Full variable domain (missing parts from reference TRBV7-9 and TRBJ2-5): DTGVSQNPRHKITKRGQNVTFRCDPISEHNRLYWYRQTLGQGPEFLTYFQNEAQLEKSRLLSDRFSAERPKGSFSTLEIQRTEQGDSAMYLCASSRSGSPQETQYFGPGTRLLVL.

This rearrangement joins TRBV28 to TRBJ1-1; unclear D gene. Germline assignment: CDR1 MDHEN and CDR2 SYDVKM. CDR3 length: 12 residues. V was pared by 2 bases and J by 6 bases, with 7 bases between. The CDR3 loop is CASSLQASEAFF. DNA of the CDR3: TGTGCCAGCAGTTTACAAGCGTCTGAAGCTTTCTTT.

V gene TRBV19 combines with J gene TRBJ1-1, with D tentatively TRBD1 (5 bases). Germline values: CDR1 LNHDA, CDR2 SQIVND (reference sequence). This CDR3 region has 13 residues. Trimming took off 7 bases at V and 4 bases at J, with 13 bases between the two ends. Here the CDR3 DNA reads TGTGCCAGTAAAGCACAGGTCGCCACTGAAGCTTTCTTT. Translating gives CASKAQVATEAFF.

The rearrangement joins TRBV20-1 to TRBJ1-1; D ambiguous. In germline, CDR1 is DFQATT, CDR2 SNEGSKA (reference sequence). The CDR3 length is 11 residues. Trimming took 4 bases from V and 5 from J, leaving 8 bases between them. The CDR3 nucleotides read TGCAGTGCTATCCTCGGGACTGAAGCTTTCTTT. The encoded protein is CSAILGTEAFF.

V and J are TRBV6-5 and TRBJ1-4; a possible D gene is TRBD1 (6 bases). Trimming cost V 0 bases and J 3 bases, with 8 bases left between them. This CDR3 has 15 residues. CDR1 MNHEY and CDR2 SVGAGI come from the germline V gene. CDR3 DNA sequence: TGTGCCAGCAGTTACTCAGCAGGGGCTAATGAAAAACTGTTTTTT. As protein: CASSYSAGANEKLFF.

The chain links TRBV10-1 to TRBJ2-4; 7 bases fit TRBD2. The CDR3 consists of 16 residues. Losses at the gene ends were 4 bases for V and 0 bases for J; bases not matched to a gene: 6. CDR1 and CDR2 from the germline V gene are WNHNN and SYGVQD (reference sequence). For the CDR3, the DNA is TGCGCCAGCAGTGTGGGGGGGGGACTAGCCAAAAACATTCAGTACTTC. Protein product: CASSVGGGLAKNIQYF.

CDR3 sequence: CASTQGNQPQHF. In DNA, the CDR3 is TGTGCCAGCACCCAGGGCAATCAGCCCCAGCATTTT. The V and J genes are TRBV28 and TRBJ1-5; D is unclear. V lost 7 bases to trimming and J lost 2 bases, with 6 bases between them. The CDR3 has 12 amino acids. The V gene's germline CDR1 is MDHEN and CDR2 SYDVKM.

The chain combines TRBV12-2 with TRBJ2-1; the DNA was not compared with TRBD2, the D call given in the table. TRBV12-2 is assigned pseudogene status. CDR3 length: 16 amino acids. The CDR3 nucleotides read TGTGCAAGTCGCTTAGTGGTGGGGGGGCCCTACAATGAGCAGTTCTTC. As protein: CASRLVVGGPYNEQFF.

The chain employs TRBV5-1 and TRBJ1-6; TRBD1 matches 10 bases. Germline loops: CDR1 SGHRS, CDR2 YFSETQ. The CDR3 spans 15 residues. J was trimmed by 9 bases and V by 3 bases; bases with no gene match: 6. The CDR3 here is CASSWGTGAGSPLHF. As DNA, the CDR3 is TGCGCCAGCAGCTGGGGGACAGGGGCTGGTTCACCCCTCCACTTT.

The V call is TRBV12-5, the J call TRBJ2-1; possible D gene TRBD2, 5 bases. CDR3 length: 14 residues. Germline V gene lookup returns CDR1 LGHNT and CDR2 FRNRAP. V lost 3 bases and J lost 7, with 13 bases in between. The CDR3 protein is CASGLEGAMNEQFF. The CDR3 DNA follows: TGTGCTAGTGGTTTAGAGGGAGCGATGAATGAGCAGTTCTTC.

The V gene is TRBV6-5, the J gene TRBJ2-5; D is perhaps TRBD2 (7 bases). V was trimmed by 10 bases and J by 4 bases, leaving 16 bases between them. Germline values: CDR1 MNHEY, CDR2 SVGAGI. The CDR3 covers 13 residues. CDR3 amino acids: CATREGGLETQYF. DNA for the CDR3: TGTGCCACTAGGGAGGGGGGGTTAGAGACCCAGTACTTC.

The V gene is TRBV5-5, the J gene TRBJ1-1, with D maybe TRBD1 (6 bases). V lost 2 bases and J 2 bases, leaving 13 bases between the germline ends. The germline V gene has CDR1 SGHKS and CDR2 YYEKEE (reference sequence). The CDR3 extends over 15 amino acids. CDR3 sequence: CASSFLSGVNTEAFF. The CDR3 bases are TGTGCCAGCAGCTTCCTCTCAGGGGTCAACACTGAAGCTTTCTTT.

This clone was recorded once. This rearrangement joins TRBV10-1 to TRBJ2-7; D unresolved. The CDR3 loop spans 9 amino acids. Trimming took 9 bases from V and 5 from J, leaving 5 bases between them. The germline CDR1 and CDR2 sequences are WNHNN and SYGVQD (reference sequence). CDR3: CARLDEQYF. CDR3 DNA: TGCGCCAGACTCGACGAGCAGTACTTC.

V and J are TRBV25-1 and TRBJ2-7, with 8 positions matching TRBD1. This CDR3 is built from 13 residues. V was clipped by 7 bases and J by 3 bases; unmatched bases: 5. Germline lookup yields CDR1 MGHDK and CDR2 SYGVNS. CDR3 protein: CASTQTGGYEQYF. The CDR3 DNA is TGTGCCAGCACCCAAACAGGGGGCTACGAGCAGTACTTC.

This sequence joins TRBV9 and TRBJ1-3; possibly TRBD1 for D (5 bases). Between the trimmed V and J ends, which lost 3 bases and 0 bases, there was a span of 19 bases. Germline V gene data show CDR1 as SGDLS and CDR2 as YYNGEE. The length of the CDR3 is 18 residues. The CDR3 DNA reads TGTGCCAGCAGCGCGGGGGAGGGGCGGCTCAGCTCTGGAAACACCATATATTTT. Protein: CASSAGEGRLSSGNTIYF.

The chain recombines TRBV9 with TRBJ2-3; D is possibly TRBD2 (6 bases). This CDR3 region has 13 residues. The germline CDR1 and CDR2 sequences are SGDLS and YYNGEE. The V gene lost 0 bases and the J gene lost 6 bases, with 8 bases spanning the gap. The CDR3 nucleotides read TGTGCCAGCAGCGTAGGTGGAGGGGATACGCAGTATTTT. Translating gives CASSVGGGDTQYF.

The chain carries TRBV30 and TRBJ2-2, with D possibly being TRBD1 (5 bases). Deletions cut 0 bases from V and 3 bases from J, with 8 bases between. Germline V gene data show CDR1 as GTSNPN and CDR2 as SVGIG (reference sequence). The CDR3 runs to 14 residues. In nucleotides, the CDR3 is TGTGCCTGGAGTGTGGGGCCTGACACCGGGGAGCTGTTTTTT. Its translation is CAWSVGPDTGELFF.